This is a list of T cell receptor beta chains from one sample in a study of cytomegalovirus exposure and HLA in healthy donors. Profiling relied on immunoSEQ multiplex PCR, and the TCRdb table lists in-frame clones only, not all of them. The table records 180,000 or so clones, about two thirds of them present only once. Sequenced: PBMCs. The receptor set was obtained from a human donor in good health. CDR3s include the opening cysteine and the closing phenylalanine or tryptophan. D genes are given only for firm matches. Clone size appears in some rows only: once, few, many, or a class for an expanded clone.

abundance | j_gene | d_gene | v_gene | CDR3nt | CDR3aa
NA | TRBJ2-7 | NA | TRBV5-4 | TGTGCCAGCAGCTTCGGTCTCTACGAGCAGTACTTC | CASSFGLYEQYF
NA | TRBJ2-7 | TRBD1 | TRBV6-1 | TGTGCCAGCAGTGGAGGGACAGTCCCCTACGAGCAGTACTTC | CASSGGTVPYEQYF
NA | TRBJ1-6 | NA | TRBV27 | TGTGCCAGCAGTTTATTGCGGGGTCAGGATTCACCCCTCCACTTT | CASSLLRGQDSPLHF
NA | TRBJ2-5 | TRBD2 | TRBV14 | TGTGCCAGCAGCCAACAGTTCGGCGGGGGGCAAGAGACCCAGTACTTC | CASSQQFGGGQETQYF
few | TRBJ1-2 | NA | TRBV5-1 | TGCGCCAGCAGCCCCCGGGACACAAACTATGGCTACACCTTC | CASSPRDTNYGYTF
NA | TRBJ1-4 | TRBD1 | TRBV6-1 | TGTGCCAGTCATACAGGGGCGGCTAGTGAAAAACTGTTTTTT | CASHTGAASEKLFF
NA | TRBJ1-5 | NA | TRBV12-5 | TGTGCTAGTGGGATCGGACAGTACAATAGCAATCAGCCCCAGCATTTT | CASGIGQYNSNQPQHF
NA | TRBJ1-1 | TRBD1 | TRBV5-1 | TGCGCCAGCAGCTTGGCCGGGACAGGGATAGCTGAAGCTTTCTTT | CASSLAGTGIAEAFF
NA | TRBJ1-2 | TRBD1 | TRBV19 | TGTGCCAGTAGTTTCGGGACAGGGGGCTCGGTTGGCTACACCTTC | CASSFGTGGSVGYTF
NA | TRBJ2-3 | TRBD2 | TRBV18 | TGTGCCAGCTCACCACTCCAGCGGGGCAGCACAGATACGCAGTATTTT | CASSPLQRGSTDTQYF
few | TRBJ1-5 | NA | TRBV5-1 | TGCGCCAGCAGCTTGGACGGGGGGCGCAATCAGCCCCAGCATTTT | CASSLDGGRNQPQHF
few | TRBJ1-1 | NA | TRBV19 | TGTGCCAGTAGCGCCGACAGAGACACTGAAGCTTTCTTT | CASSADRDTEAFF
NA | TRBJ1-2 | NA | TRBV27 | TGTGCCAGCAGTTTAGGGTTTGGGGCCTATGGCTACACCTTC | CASSLGFGAYGYTF
once | TRBJ1-6 | NA | TRBV5-6 | TGTGCCAGCAGCTTGGTTGCGGGGGGGTATAATTCACCCCTCCACTTT | CASSLVAGGYNSPLHF
NA | TRBJ2-5 | NA | TRBV7-8 | TGTGCCAGCAGCTTCCAGGGGCATCAAGAGACCCAGTACTTC | CASSFQGHQETQYF
NA | TRBJ2-7 | TRBD2 | TRBV29-1 | TGCAGCGTGGGTCGGGACTATAAGTACGAGCAGTACTTC | CSVGRDYKYEQYF
few | TRBJ1-1 | TRBD1 | TRBV5-1 | TGCGCCAGCAGCTTGGCCGAGGGACAGGGTAACACTGAAGCTTTCTTT | CASSLAEGQGNTEAFF
once | TRBJ2-2 | NA | TRBV6-5 | TGTGCCAGCAGTTACGAGATCACCGGGGAGCTGTTTTTT | CASSYEITGELFF
NA | TRBJ2-3 | NA | TRBV15 | TGTGCCACCAGCATTTGGCGGGGAAGCACAGATACGCAGTATTTT | CATSIWRGSTDTQYF
few | TRBJ1-5 | TRBD1 | TRBV27 | TGTGCCAGCAGTCTCCTACGGACAGGGACCCAGCATTTT | CASSLLRTGTQHF
few | TRBJ2-5 | TRBD1 | TRBV7-9 | TGTGCCAGCAGTGACAGGGGGCGCGTAGAGACCCAGTACTTC | CASSDRGRVETQYF
few | TRBJ1-2 | TRBD1 | TRBV15 | TGTGCCACCAGCAGAGAACGGACAGGCACCGGCTACACCTTC | CATSRERTGTGYTF
NA | TRBJ1-5 | TRBD1 | TRBV7-9 | TGTGCCAGCAGCTCCGGACAGGGGATTAGCAATCAGCCCCAGCATTTT | CASSSGQGISNQPQHF
NA | TRBJ1-1 | NA | TRBV19 | TGTGCCAGTAGGTGGGGGGGCGAGGGCACTGAAGCTTTCTTT | CASRWGGEGTEAFF
few | TRBJ2-2 | NA | TRBV5-1 | TGCGCCAGCAGCTTGGCCGCAGGGAACACCGGGGAGCTGTTTTTT | CASSLAAGNTGELFF
few | TRBJ1-2 | NA | TRBV29-1 | TGCAGCACCACAGTGGGTTACTATGGCTACACCTTC | CSTTVGYYGYTF
NA | TRBJ2-7 | NA | TRBV2 | TGTGCCAGCAGTGATCGGGGGATATCCTACGAGCAGTACTTC | CASSDRGISYEQYF
NA | TRBJ1-6 | TRBD1 | TRBV7-8 | TGTGCCAGCAGCTTAACGGGACAGGGGGTTTATAATTCACCCCTCCACTTT | CASSLTGQGVYNSPLHF
NA | TRBJ2-3 | TRBD1 | TRBV7-9 | TGTGCCAGCAGCTTAGGGGACAGGGTTGGAGATACGCAGTATTTT | CASSLGDRVGDTQYF
NA | TRBJ1-2 | NA | TRBV6-5 | TGTGCCAGCAGTTACTCGATGTTAAGGGGAGGTGGCTACACCTTC | CASSYSMLRGGGYTF
few | TRBJ2-1 | NA | TRBV7-2 | TGTGCCAGCAGCTTAGGATATCTCGTTTGGGCAACAGATGAGCAGTTCTTC | CASSLGYLVWATDEQFF
NA | TRBJ2-7 | TRBD1 | TRBV5-1 | TGCGCCAGCAGCTTGGCCTTGGACAGGGCCTACGAGCAGTACTTC | CASSLALDRAYEQYF
NA | TRBJ2-2 | NA | TRBV6-1 | TGTGCCAGCTTATCGAGATTCCGAACCGGGGAGCTGTTTTTT | CASLSRFRTGELFF
NA | TRBJ1-1 | NA | TRBV7-2 | TGTGCCACCAAGATCCCCACAGGGAACACTGAAGCTTTCTTT | CATKIPTGNTEAFF
few | TRBJ1-5 | TRBD1 | TRBV2 | TGTGCCAGCAGCGAAGACAGGGGATATCAGCCCCAGCATTTT | CASSEDRGYQPQHF
few | TRBJ2-1 | NA | TRBV7-6 | TGTGCCAGCAGCTTGGCAGCGAGGAGGGGTTACAATGAGCAGTTCTTC | CASSLAARRGYNEQFF
NA | TRBJ1-4 | TRBD1 | TRBV5-1 | TGCGCCAGCAGCTTTAGGACAGGGAGGGGTGAAAAACTGTTTTTT | CASSFRTGRGEKLFF
few | TRBJ1-5 | NA | TRBV6-4 | TGTGCCAGCAGTGTTATGGTGGGCGTCGGTCAGCCCCAGCATTTT | CASSVMVGVGQPQHF
few | TRBJ2-3 | TRBD1 | TRBV6-5 | TGTGCCAGCAGTTCTCCGGGACAGGGACAAGATACGCAGTATTTT | CASSSPGQGQDTQYF
few | TRBJ1-1 | NA | TRBV7-3 | TGTGCCAGCAGCTTAAGCGGGGCCCCGAACACTGAAGCTTTCTTT | CASSLSGAPNTEAFF
NA | TRBJ2-6 | NA | TRBV19 | TGTGCCAGTAGTATAGCCGGGAACGGGGCCAACGTCCTGACTTTC | CASSIAGNGANVLTF
NA | TRBJ2-3 | TRBD2 | TRBV9 | TGTGCCAGCAGAAAAGGAGCGGGGGGGACCCCGGATACGCAGTATTTT | CASRKGAGGTPDTQYF
few | TRBJ1-2 | TRBD1 | TRBV6-5 | TGTGCCAGCAGGGCGTTTCAGGGGGATAACTATGGCTACACCTTC | CASRAFQGDNYGYTF
NA | TRBJ1-1 | NA | TRBV27 | TGTGCCAGCAGTCTGTCGACGGGGTTGAACACTGAAGCTTTCTTT | CASSLSTGLNTEAFF
NA | TRBJ2-3 | NA | TRBV9 | TGTGCCAGCAGCGTACAATTGAGGGATACGCAGTATTTT | CASSVQLRDTQYF
NA | TRBJ2-7 | TRBD1 | TRBV7-6 | TGTGCCAGCAGCTCCGGACAGGGGGGTAGCGAGCAGTACTTC | CASSSGQGGSEQYF
NA | TRBJ2-7 | NA | TRBV4-1 | TGCGCCAGCAGCCAAGAAAGGGGGAACGAGCAGTACTTC | CASSQERGNEQYF
NA | TRBJ2-1 | TRBD2 | TRBV5-1 | TGCGCCAGCCGGGGGACTAGTGGGTCCAATGAGCAGTTCTTC | CASRGTSGSNEQFF
NA | TRBJ2-1 | NA | TRBV5-1 | TGCGCCAGCAGCTTGGCCTGGCCATCCTCCTACAATGAGCAGTTCTTC | CASSLAWPSSYNEQFF
few | TRBJ1-1 | TRBD1 | TRBV5-8 | TGTGCCAGCAGCTTGGCCGCAGGGGGTGGCACTGAAGCTTTCTTT | CASSLAAGGGTEAFF